The TCR beta chain described here comes from a study of blood T cells in healthy people across ages. Primers used in a second PCR of roughly 6 to 11 cycles were a sample-barcoded 5' primer and a J-beta primer mix. TCRdb processed the 5' RACE reads anew with MiXCR; each CDR3 protein has one entry. The sample has 780,000 or so distinct CDR3 sequences, approximately 53% seen once. V lost 6 bases, J lost 0 bases, and 11 bases stayed unmatched. The CDR3 has 15 residues. Germline CDR1 is DFQATT and CDR2 is SNEGSKA (reference sequence). This clonotype turned up a few times. V gene TRBV20-1 combines with J gene TRBJ2-7; 7 nucleotides align to TRBD1. Source material: blood. The TCR was taken from a middle-aged man in good health. Here the CDR3 DNA reads TGCAGTGCGGAGGACAGGTCCCAAAGCTCCTACGAGCAGTACTTC. Translation: CSAEDRSQSSYEQYF.